The clone carrying this T cell receptor beta chain was recorded a few times. Its target is unknown. TCR alpha and TCR beta cDNA libraries with sample barcodes and UMIs came from 5'RACE using constant-segment primers. TCRdb reprocessed the 5' RACE reads with MiXCR, giving one entry per CDR3 protein. The table shows about 310,000 distinct CDR3 sequences, with around 15% occurring only once. This sample is part of a study of T-cell memory formation after mild COVID-19. This CDR3 region has 16 residues. Trimming shortened V by 0 bases and J by 4 bases, and 14 bases separated the two germline ends. Germline values: CDR1 SGHRS, CDR2 YFSETQ. General study findings and limits: The finding that pre-infection memory included some responding clones suggested that cross-reactive memory joined. Among contracting clones, CD4+ were mainly CM/EM and CD8+ enriched in EMRA.

The sequenced material came from PBMCs or a T cell subset sorted from them (not recorded which). The chain joins TRBV5-1 to TRBJ2-1, with D possibly TRBD1 on 7 matching bases. This TCR came from a man aged 18 to 30 who had mild COVID-19 (a few samples of this study predate the infection). Cell type and time point are not known. Here the CDR3 reads CASSLASRGVYNEQFF. In DNA form, the CDR3 reads TGCGCCAGCAGCTTGGCCTCCAGGGGGGTATACAATGAGCAGTTCTTC.